These 32 T cell receptor beta chains were sequenced from one sample in a study of blood T cell repertoires in COVID-19. The method was immunoSEQ multiplex PCR; TCRdb's version includes in-frame clones alone and lacks a portion of them. Here the sample spans almost 95,000 clones, 87% being singletons. The material sequenced was peripheral blood. The receptors derive from a woman aged 60 to 75 with COVID-19, enrolled during active disease.

The rearrangement links TRBV2 to TRBJ1-1, with 7 positions matching TRBD1. The V segment lost 7 bases and the J segment 2 bases; nucleotides outside the gene matches: 4. Germline V CDR1 and CDR2: SNHLY, FYNNEI. CDR3 length equals 13 residues. CDR3 amino acids: CASTRDSNTEAFF. The CDR3 DNA follows: TGTGCCAGCACACGGGACAGTAACACTGAAGCTTTCTTT.

This clone was observed a handful of times. The chain links TRBV5-1 to TRBJ2-1, with D unresolved. V lost 0 bases to trimming and J lost 3 bases, with 10 bases between them. CDR3 length: 15 amino acids. CDR1 and CDR2 from the germline V gene are SGHRS and YFSETQ. The CDR3 loop is CASSLEGRLYNEQFF. CDR3 DNA sequence: TGCGCCAGCAGCTTGGAAGGCAGACTCTACAATGAGCAGTTCTTC.

The chain carries TRBV3-1 (or the pseudogene TRBV3-2) and TRBJ1-4; TRBD1 agrees at 8 bases. V was pared by 4 bases and J by 8 bases, with 6 bases of the junction left unmatched. The germline V gene encodes CDR1 LGHDT and CDR2 YNNKEL (reference sequence). The CDR3 spans 14 residues. CDR3 DNA: TGTGCCAGCAGCCGGCAGGGGGCAGGAGAAAAACTGTTTTTT. It codes for CASSRQGAGEKLFF.

V usage is TRBV6-5 and J usage is TRBJ1-4; 8 bases align to TRBD1. CDR1 and CDR2 (germline): MNHEY, SVGAGI. Trimming took 5 bases from V and 7 from J; bases not matched to a gene: 6. This CDR3 region has 14 residues. CDR3: CASSKRQGPEKLFF. DNA of the CDR3: TGTGCCAGCAGTAAACGACAGGGGCCTGAAAAACTGTTTTTT.

The rearrangement links TRBV7-9 to TRBJ2-2; tentatively, D is TRBD2 (6 bases). This CDR3 has 13 residues. The ends were cut back, 5 bases at V and 6 bases at J, with 10 bases in the middle. Germline loops: CDR1 SEHNR, CDR2 FQNEAQ (reference sequence). This chain's CDR3 is CASSPRLAGELFF. The CDR3 region has the DNA TGTGCCAGCAGCCCAAGACTAGCCGGGGAGCTGTTTTTT.

This chain links TRBV7-9 with TRBJ1-1; unclear D gene. Looked up from germline, CDR1 is SEHNR and CDR2 is FQNEAQ (reference sequence). V lost 8 bases and J lost 1, with 8 bases in between. The CDR3 runs to 12 residues. CDR3 DNA sequence: TGTGCCAGCGGACGGGGGAACACTGAAGCTTTCTTT. It yields the protein CASGRGNTEAFF.

This rearrangement joins TRBV29-1 to TRBJ2-3; 10 bases map to TRBD2. Per the germline V gene, CDR1 is SQVTM and CDR2 is ANQGSEA. This CDR3 is built from 18 residues. Trimming removed 1 base from V and 0 bases from J; junction bases left unmatched: 10. CDR3 loop: CSVEGIAGGRPSTDTQYF. The DNA for the CDR3 is TGCAGCGTTGAAGGAATAGCGGGGGGCCGGCCGAGCACAGATACGCAGTATTTT.

In this sample, this clone turned up a few times. This chain connects TRBV5-5 to TRBJ2-3; 8 bases align to TRBD2. The trim removed 0 bases at V and 4 bases at J, leaving 1 base unmatched. CDR1 SGHKS and CDR2 YYEKEE come from the germline V gene (reference sequence). The CDR3 sequence is 14 residues long. This chain's CDR3 is CASSLAGRADTQYF. The CDR3 DNA is TGTGCCAGCAGCTTGGCCGGGAGGGCAGATACGCAGTATTTT.

V is TRBV7-6 and J is TRBJ2-1, with 7 nucleotides matching TRBD1. The CDR3 sequence is 15 residues long. With V trimmed by 4 bases and J by 8 bases, 11 bases remained unmatched. Per the germline V gene, CDR1 is SGHVS and CDR2 is FNYEAQ. The CDR3 sequence is CASSSPFDRAHEQFF. CDR3 nucleotide sequence: TGTGCCAGCAGCTCCCCTTTCGACAGGGCCCATGAGCAGTTCTTC. Full variable domain (missing parts from reference TRBV7-6 and TRBJ2-1): GAGVSQSPRYKVTKRGQDVALRCDPISGHVSLYWYRQALGQGPEFLTYFNYEAQQDKSGLPNDRFSAERPEGSISTLTIQRTEQRDSAMYRCASSSPFDRAHEQFFGPGTRLTVL.

This chain links TRBV4-2 with TRBJ2-1, with a weak D call TRBD1 (6 bases). The V end was cut by 6 bases, the J end by 7 bases, with 16 bases between. Germline CDR1 and CDR2: LGHNA and YNFKEQ. This CDR3 is 14 amino acids long. CDR3 protein: CASRGGGSVNEQFF. CDR3 nucleotides: TGTGCCAGCAGAGGGGGTGGTTCCGTGAATGAGCAGTTCTTC.

The J gene is TRBJ2-5, the V gene TRBV6-5; maybe TRBD1 (5 bases). V was cut by 6 bases and J by 7 bases, with 18 bases left in between. Germline CDR1 reads MNHEY; CDR2 reads SVGAGI. The CDR3 spans 14 residues. DNA for the CDR3: TGTGCCAGCAGACAGGCAGGAGCGTTTATGACCCAGTACTTC. It translates to CASRQAGAFMTQYF.

The chain links TRBV4-3 to TRBJ1-6, with a possible D match to TRBD1 (5 bases). The CDR3 is 15 amino acids. The germline CDR1 and CDR2 sequences are LGHNA and YSLEER. With 4 bases removed from V and 9 bases from J, the gap between germline ends came to 16 bases. CDR3 region: CASSLRGPRASPLHF. Written as DNA, the CDR3 is TGCGCCAGCAGCCTAAGGGGTCCACGGGCTTCACCCCTCCACTTT.

This clone was found a few times. V usage is TRBV27 and J usage is TRBJ2-3; D might be TRBD2 (6 bases). Trimming stripped 5 bases from V and 2 bases from J, with 20 bases between. The CDR3 covers 17 residues. CDR1 is MNHEY and CDR2 is SMNVEV in the germline V gene (reference sequence). In nucleotides, the CDR3 is TGTGCCAGCAGTCCGCATCGTGGGCGGGGCAACACAGATACGCAGTATTTT. Amino acids: CASSPHRGRGNTDTQYF.

This clone was counted a few times. The chain recombines TRBV3-1 (or the pseudogene TRBV3-2) with TRBJ2-2; D possibly corresponds to TRBD1 (5 bases). This CDR3 region has 14 residues. Germline values: CDR1 LGHDT, CDR2 YNNKEL (reference sequence). Trimming pared 1 base from V and 4 bases from J, leaving 7 bases between. DNA of the CDR3: TGTGCCAGCAGCCAAGTTAGGGGCACCGGGGAGCTGTTTTTT. It yields the protein CASSQVRGTGELFF.

The V call is TRBV27, the J call TRBJ2-4, with D perhaps TRBD1 (6 bases). The V gene lost 2 bases and the J gene lost 7 bases, with 24 bases spanning the gap. Germline loops: CDR1 MNHEY, CDR2 SMNVEV (reference sequence). The CDR3 extends over 18 amino acids. CDR3 loop: CASSLRAPRSERGNIQYF. The CDR3 bases are TGTGCCAGCAGTTTAAGGGCCCCGCGGTCTGAGAGGGGGAACATTCAGTACTTC.

The J gene is TRBJ1-2, the V gene TRBV15, with 7 bases that match TRBD1. The CDR3 consists of 20 residues. Germline CDR1 and CDR2: LNHNV and YYDKDF (reference sequence). V trimming: 0 bases; J trimming: 0 bases; junction bases outside the gene matches: 16. As DNA, the CDR3 is TGTGCCACCAGCAGAGATATCAGGGGGTCTCCTCACCTGGCTAACTATGGCTACACCTTC. This gives the protein CATSRDIRGSPHLANYGYTF.

The CDR3 DNA sequence: TGTGCCAGCAGCCAACTCGGGGCTGGGGCCAACGTCCTGACTTTC. As protein: CASSQLGAGANVLTF. The V call is TRBV14, the J call TRBJ2-6, with D possibly TRBD2 on 5 matching bases. The CDR3 is 15 residues long. Germline V CDR1 and CDR2: SGHDN, FVKESK. V dropped 2 bases and J dropped 2 bases, with 7 bases sitting between them. The full variable domain, its missing parts supplied by reference TRBV14 and TRBJ2-6, is EAGVTQFPSHSVIEKGQTVTLRCDPISGHDNLYWYRRVMGKEIKFLLHFVKESKQDESGMPNNRFLAERTGGTYSTLKVQPAELEDSGVYFCASSQLGAGANVLTFGAGSRLTVL.

This chain connects TRBV21-1 to TRBJ1-5; no DNA check was done on the table's D call, TRBD1. TRBV21-1 is a pseudogene segment. This CDR3 comprises 17 residues. This CDR3 reads CASSKVTGLCSNQPQHF. The CDR3 DNA sequence: TGTGCCAGCAGCAAAGTAACAGGGTTATGTAGCAATCAGCCCCAGCATTTT.

The V call is TRBV19, the J call TRBJ2-2; 7 bases are a match to TRBD1. CDR1 LNHDA and CDR2 SQIVND come from the germline V gene (reference sequence). The CDR3 totals 14 residues. J was trimmed by 2 bases and V by 7 bases; bases with no gene match: 4. The CDR3, as DNA: TGTGCCAGTATCAACAGGGGCAACACCGGGGAGCTGTTTTTT. Amino acids: CASINRGNTGELFF.

The count of this clone is one. J is TRBJ1-5 and V is TRBV2, with 7 positions matching TRBD1. Germline V gene data show CDR1 as SNHLY and CDR2 as FYNNEI. V shed 8 bases and J 2 bases; nucleotides not matched to a gene: 3. The CDR3 contains 13 residues. The CDR3: CASRQGGNQPQHF. Written as DNA, the CDR3 is TGTGCCAGCCGACAGGGTGGCAATCAGCCCCAGCATTTT.

This chain links TRBV7-8 with TRBJ1-1; no definite D call. Germline values: CDR1 SGHVS, CDR2 FQNEAQ. CDR3 length: 15 amino acids. With 5 bases removed from V and 2 bases from J, the gap between germline ends came to 15 bases. This CDR3 reads CASSLGSFGNTEAFF. CDR3 bases: TGTGCCAGCAGCCTAGGGTCATTTGGCAACACTGAAGCTTTCTTT.

V is TRBV27 and J is TRBJ2-3; 13 bases are a match to TRBD2. This CDR3 is 17 amino acids long. Germline V CDR1 and CDR2: MNHEY, SMNVEV (reference sequence). Trimming removed 2 bases from V and 1 base from J; junction bases left unmatched: 3. The CDR3 coding sequence is TGTGCCAGCAGTTTAGTGGGACTAGCGGGGCGCACAGATACGCAGTATTTT. It is translated as CASSLVGLAGRTDTQYF.

The CDR3 DNA is TGCGCCAGCGGATGGGACCCGCAGGGGTTGGCCTACGAGCAGTACTTC. It yields the protein CASGWDPQGLAYEQYF. The chain uses TRBV5-1 and TRBJ2-7, with D possibly matching TRBD1 (6 bases). The CDR3 loop spans 16 amino acids. CDR1 is SGHRS, CDR2 YFSETQ, per germline. V was trimmed by 7 bases and J by 2 bases, leaving 22 bases between them.

This sequence joins TRBV21-1 and TRBJ2-7; TRBD2 was called by the table and not checked on the DNA. TRBV21-1 is annotated as a pseudogene. The CDR3 extends over 16 amino acids. CDR3 bases: TGTGCCAGCAGCTTAAGGGGGCTAGCGGGGAAAGGCGAGCAGTACTTC. Amino acid sequence: CASSLRGLAGKGEQYF.

The V and J genes are TRBV29-1 and TRBJ2-7; 11 nucleotides match TRBD1. The CDR3 contains 13 residues. V was clipped by 7 bases and J by 3 bases; unmatched bases: 5. The V gene's germline CDR1 is SQVTM and CDR2 ANQGSEA. This chain's CDR3 is CSGRTGGGYEQYF. In DNA form, the CDR3 reads TGCAGCGGTCGGACAGGGGGCGGCTACGAGCAGTACTTC.

This clone was detected only once. V usage is TRBV18 and J usage is TRBJ1-6; 9 nucleotides align to TRBD1. CDR3 length: 16 residues. V lost 3 bases to trimming and J lost 7 bases; unmatched junction nucleotides: 7. Germline CDR1 reads KGHSH; CDR2 reads LQKENI. Written as DNA, the CDR3 is TGTGCCAGCTCACCCCGGACAGGGGCCTCGAATTCACCCCTCCACTTT. Translated: CASSPRTGASNSPLHF. The entire variable domain, with the rest obtained from reference TRBV18 and TRBJ1-6, is as follows: NAGVMQNPRHLVRRRGQEARLRCSPMKGHSHVYWYRQLPEEGLKFMVYLQKENIIDESGMPKERFSAEFPKEGPSILRIQQVVRGDSAAYFCASSPRTGASNSPLHFGNGTRLTVT.

The chain combines TRBV7-2 with TRBJ1-5; a possible D gene is TRBD1 (5 bases). V was trimmed by 4 bases and J by 5 bases, leaving 6 bases between them. The CDR3 spans 12 residues. Germline V gene sequence: CDR1 SGHTA, CDR2 FQGNSA. The CDR3 bases are TGTGCCAGCAGCTCGACAGATCAGCCCCAGCATTTT. It specifies CASSSTDQPQHF.

The chain carries TRBV10-3 and TRBJ1-3, with D hard to call. The CDR3 extends over 13 amino acids. The V end was cut by 6 bases, the J end by 4 bases, with 10 bases between. Germline V gene lookup returns CDR1 ENHRY and CDR2 SYGVKD. The CDR3 sequence is CAISLSGGNTIYF. The CDR3 DNA is TGTGCCATCAGCCTCTCGGGAGGAAACACCATATATTTT.

The rearrangement joins TRBV3-1 (or the pseudogene TRBV3-2) to TRBJ2-7, with D possibly TRBD1 on 6 matching bases. The CDR3 has 13 amino acids. CDR1 is LGHDT, CDR2 YNNKEL, per germline (reference sequence). Trimming took off 4 bases at V and 3 bases at J, with 10 bases between the two ends. The CDR3 reads CASSRGTNYEQYF. The CDR3 DNA sequence: TGTGCCAGCAGCCGTGGGACAAACTACGAGCAGTACTTC.

V and J are TRBV7-3 and TRBJ2-1; 8 bases map to TRBD2. Trimming removed 5 bases from V and 4 bases from J; junction bases left unmatched: 7. Looked up from germline, CDR1 is SGHTA and CDR2 is FQGTGA. This CDR3 region has 15 residues. CDR3 sequence: CASSATSGGYNEQFF. For the CDR3, the DNA is TGTGCCAGCAGCGCTACTAGCGGAGGATACAATGAGCAGTTCTTC.

The DNA for the CDR3 is TGTGCCTGGAGTTTCGGGGTCGACTATGGCTACACCTTC. This translates into CAWSFGVDYGYTF. The chain couples TRBV30 to TRBJ1-2, with D unresolved. The V end was cut by 2 bases, the J end by 3 bases, with 10 bases between. CDR1 and CDR2 (germline): GTSNPN, SVGIG (reference sequence). The CDR3 consists of 13 residues.

The chain combines TRBV6-6 with TRBJ2-7, with 8 bases lining up with TRBD1. The CDR3 runs to 15 residues. V trimming: 6 bases; J trimming: 6 bases; junction bases outside the gene matches: 13. The germline V gene has CDR1 MNHNY and CDR2 SVGAGI (reference sequence). The CDR3 loop reads CASSSPGDRWLEQYF. In DNA, the CDR3 is TGTGCCAGCAGCTCACCCGGGGACAGGTGGCTCGAGCAGTACTTC.